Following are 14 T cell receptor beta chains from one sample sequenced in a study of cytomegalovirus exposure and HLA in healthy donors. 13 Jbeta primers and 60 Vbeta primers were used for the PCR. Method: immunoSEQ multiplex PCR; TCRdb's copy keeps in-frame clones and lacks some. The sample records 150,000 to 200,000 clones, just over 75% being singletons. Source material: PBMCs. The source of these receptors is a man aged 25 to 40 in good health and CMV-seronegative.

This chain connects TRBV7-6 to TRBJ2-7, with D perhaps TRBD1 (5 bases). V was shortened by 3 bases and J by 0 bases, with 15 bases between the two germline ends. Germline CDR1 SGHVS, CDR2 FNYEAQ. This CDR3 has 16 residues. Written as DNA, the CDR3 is TGTGCCAGCAGCTTTTCCACAGGTGACGGCTCCTACGAGCAGTACTTC. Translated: CASSFSTGDGSYEQYF.

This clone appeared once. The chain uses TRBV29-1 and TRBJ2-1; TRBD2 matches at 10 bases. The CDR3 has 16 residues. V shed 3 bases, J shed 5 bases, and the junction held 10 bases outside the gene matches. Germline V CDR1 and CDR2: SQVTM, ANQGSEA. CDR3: CSVETEREGQDNEQFF. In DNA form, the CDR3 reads TGCAGCGTTGAGACTGAGCGGGAGGGCCAGGACAATGAGCAGTTCTTC.

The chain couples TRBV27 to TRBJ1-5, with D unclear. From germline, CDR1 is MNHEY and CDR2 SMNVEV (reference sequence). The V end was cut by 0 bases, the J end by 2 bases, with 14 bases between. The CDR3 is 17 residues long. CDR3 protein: CASSLSGTVRGNQPQHF. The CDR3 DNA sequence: TGTGCCAGCAGTTTATCGGGTACAGTCCGAGGCAATCAGCCCCAGCATTTT.

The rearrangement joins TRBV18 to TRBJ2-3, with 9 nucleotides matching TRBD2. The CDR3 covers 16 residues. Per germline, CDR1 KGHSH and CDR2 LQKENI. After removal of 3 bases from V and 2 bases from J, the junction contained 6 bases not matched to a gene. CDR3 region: CASSPMGLANTDTQYF. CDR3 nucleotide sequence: TGTGCCAGCTCACCCATGGGACTAGCTAACACAGATACGCAGTATTTT.

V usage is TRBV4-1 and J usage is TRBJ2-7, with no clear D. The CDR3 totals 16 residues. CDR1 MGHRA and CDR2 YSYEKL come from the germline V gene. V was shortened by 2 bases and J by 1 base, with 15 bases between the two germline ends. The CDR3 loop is CASSQPAAEVSYEQYF. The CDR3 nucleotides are TGCGCCAGCAGCCAACCCGCGGCAGAAGTTTCCTACGAGCAGTACTTC.

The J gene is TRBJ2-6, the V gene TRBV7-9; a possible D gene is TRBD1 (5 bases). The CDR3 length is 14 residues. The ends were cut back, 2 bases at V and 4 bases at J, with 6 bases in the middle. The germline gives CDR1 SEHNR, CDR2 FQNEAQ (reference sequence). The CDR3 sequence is CASSLRGGANVLTF. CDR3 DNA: TGTGCCAGCAGCTTAAGGGGCGGGGCCAACGTCCTGACTTTC.

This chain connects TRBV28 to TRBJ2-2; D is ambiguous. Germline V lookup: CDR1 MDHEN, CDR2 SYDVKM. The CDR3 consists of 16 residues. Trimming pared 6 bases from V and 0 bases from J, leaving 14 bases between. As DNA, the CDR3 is TGTGCCAGCAGCTCCTCGGGTACCGCGAACACCGGGGAGCTGTTTTTT. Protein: CASSSSGTANTGELFF.

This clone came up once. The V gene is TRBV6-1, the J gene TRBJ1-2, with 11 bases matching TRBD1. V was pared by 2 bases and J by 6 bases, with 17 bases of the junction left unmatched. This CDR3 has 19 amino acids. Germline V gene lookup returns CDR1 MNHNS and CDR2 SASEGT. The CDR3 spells CASSEFANPRDRGENGYTF. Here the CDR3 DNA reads TGTGCCAGCAGTGAATTCGCCAACCCCCGGGACAGGGGGGAAAATGGCTACACCTTC.

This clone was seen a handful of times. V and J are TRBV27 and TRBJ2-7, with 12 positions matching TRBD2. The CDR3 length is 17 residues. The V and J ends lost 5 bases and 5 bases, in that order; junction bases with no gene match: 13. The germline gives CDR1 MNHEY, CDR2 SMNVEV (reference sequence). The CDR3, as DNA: TGTGCCAGCAGTCCCATCGCCCGACTAGCGGGAGTCCACGAGCAGTACTTC. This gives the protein CASSPIARLAGVHEQYF.

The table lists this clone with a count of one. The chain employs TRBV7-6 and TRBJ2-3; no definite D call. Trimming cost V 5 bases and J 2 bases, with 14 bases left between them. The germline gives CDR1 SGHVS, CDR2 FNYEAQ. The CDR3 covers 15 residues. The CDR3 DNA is TGTGCCAGCAGCCCATGGCCGTCTTCCACAGATACGCAGTATTTT. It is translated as CASSPWPSSTDTQYF.

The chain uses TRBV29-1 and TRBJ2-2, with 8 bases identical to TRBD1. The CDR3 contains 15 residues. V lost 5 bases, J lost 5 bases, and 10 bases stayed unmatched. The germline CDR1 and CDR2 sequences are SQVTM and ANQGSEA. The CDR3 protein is CSVRDPTGETGELFF. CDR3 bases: TGCAGCGTTCGGGACCCGACAGGGGAGACCGGGGAGCTGTTTTTT.

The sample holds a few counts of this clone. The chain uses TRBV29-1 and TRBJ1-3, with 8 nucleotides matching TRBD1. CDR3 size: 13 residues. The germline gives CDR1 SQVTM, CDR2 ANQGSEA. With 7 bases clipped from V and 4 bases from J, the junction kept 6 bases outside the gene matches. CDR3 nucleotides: TGCAGCGGGGGACAGGCTGAGGGAAACACCATATATTTT. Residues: CSGGQAEGNTIYF.

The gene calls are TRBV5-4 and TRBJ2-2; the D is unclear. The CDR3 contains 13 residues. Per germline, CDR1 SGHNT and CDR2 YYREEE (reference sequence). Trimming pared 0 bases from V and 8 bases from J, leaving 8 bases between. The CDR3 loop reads CASSLVASGELFF. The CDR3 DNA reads TGTGCCAGCAGCTTGGTGGCCTCGGGGGAGCTGTTTTTT.

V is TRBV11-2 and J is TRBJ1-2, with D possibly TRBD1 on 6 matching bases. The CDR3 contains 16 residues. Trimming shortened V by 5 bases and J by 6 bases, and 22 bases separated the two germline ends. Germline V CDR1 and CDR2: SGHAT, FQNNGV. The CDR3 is CASSRGGWDYTDGYTF. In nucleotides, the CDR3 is TGTGCCAGCAGCAGGGGGGGGTGGGACTATACGGATGGCTACACCTTC.